This paragraph covers one T cell receptor (beta chain) sequence. The antigen is not known. Profiles of TCR beta VDJ and CDR3 were generated from a genomic DNA template. One entry per CDR3 protein, called by TCRdb with MiXCR from the reads. The sample includes some 150,000 distinct CDR3 sequences, approximately 41% of them seen just once. This sample was included in a study of CD8+CD57+ T cells in acquired aplastic anemia. Study-level background: Sorted CD4+ and CD8+ cells gave an average of about 3.4 ug of DNA.

Findings and limits, study-wide: Found in both controls and patients were around 30 CD8+ CDR3 sequences.

The TCR sequence derives from a human donor in good health, serving as a control. The sample was sorted CD4+, CD8+, or CD8+CD57+ T cells (not recorded which) from PBMCs.

DNA of the CDR3: TGTGCCATCAGTACAGGGGAAAGCAGTTCACCCCTCCACTTT. Translation: CAISTGESSSPLHF. The genes are TRBV10-3 and TRBJ1-6; 7 nucleotides match TRBD1. Germline V gene data show CDR1 as ENHRY and CDR2 as SYGVKD. V lost 5 bases, J lost 9 bases, and 7 bases stayed unmatched. The CDR3 is made up of 14 amino acids.